This T cell receptor (beta chain) was profiled in a study of CXCR3-negative and CXCR3-positive naive CD8 T cells. Broader study findings: TRB CDR3s of CXCR3-positive naive cells were more hydrophobic than those of CXCR3-negative naive cells. In cryopreserved cells, CXCR3 expression partially decreased, and fresh PBMCs were used in most assays.

TRB cDNA libraries were made by UMI-labeled 5' RACE. TCRdb re-called the 5' RACE reads and catalogs CDR3 proteins one per entry, DNA excluded. Reported are under 150,000 distinct CDR3 sequences; the ten largest clones contain roughly 0.27%. Comments on this clonotype: Its antigen is not identified.

CDR1 and CDR2 (germline): SGHDN, FVKESK. The CDR3 runs to 18 residues. Sequencing input: naive CXCR3+ CD8+ T cells from blood. Subset here: CD45RO-CCR7+CD27+CD95- naive CD8+ T cells expressing CXCR3 (TNR3+). The TCR originated in a human donor in good health. Some clones in this sample may be carry-over from other donors' samples. V usage is TRBV14 and J usage is TRBJ2-1; there is no DNA to check the TCRdb D call of TRBD2. CDR3 protein: CASSHPLSGFSSYNEQFF.